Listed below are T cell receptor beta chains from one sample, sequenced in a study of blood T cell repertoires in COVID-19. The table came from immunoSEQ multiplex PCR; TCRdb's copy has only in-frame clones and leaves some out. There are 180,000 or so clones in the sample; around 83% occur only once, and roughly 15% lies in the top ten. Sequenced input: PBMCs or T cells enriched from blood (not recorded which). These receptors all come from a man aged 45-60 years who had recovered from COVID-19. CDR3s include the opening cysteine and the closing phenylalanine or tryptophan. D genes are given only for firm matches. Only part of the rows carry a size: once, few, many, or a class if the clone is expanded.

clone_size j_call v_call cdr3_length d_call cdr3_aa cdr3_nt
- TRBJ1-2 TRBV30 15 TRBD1 CAWSVEGQGLRGYTF TGTGCCTGGAGTGTAGAAGGACAGGGCTTGAGGGGCTACACCTTC
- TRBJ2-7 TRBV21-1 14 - CASTGAGFSNEQYF TGTGCCAGCACGGGAGCGGGTTTCTCCAACGAGCAGTACTTC
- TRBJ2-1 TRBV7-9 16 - CASSPLSGGHYNEQFF TGTGCCAGCAGCCCCTTATCTGGCGGGCACTACAATGAGCAGTTCTTC
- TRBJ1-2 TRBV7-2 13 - CASSLGGGYGYTF TGTGCCAGCAGCCTAGGCGGGGGCTATGGCTACACCTTC
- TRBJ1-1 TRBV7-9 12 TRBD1 CAAGQLNTEAFF TGTGCCGCGGGACAGCTGAACACTGAAGCTTTCTTT
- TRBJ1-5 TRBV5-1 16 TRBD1 CASSEGTGASNQPQHF TGCGCCAGCAGTGAGGGGACAGGGGCTAGCAATCAGCCCCAGCATTTT
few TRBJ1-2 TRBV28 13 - CASSPEAGWGYTF TGTGCCAGCAGCCCCGAAGCAGGATGGGGCTACACCTTC
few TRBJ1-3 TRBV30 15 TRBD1 CAWSLGWTGGNTIYF TGTGCCTGGAGCCTCGGGTGGACAGGTGGAAACACCATATATTTT
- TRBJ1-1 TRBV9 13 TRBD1 CASSGTGVDEAFF TGTGCCAGCAGCGGGACAGGGGTGGATGAAGCTTTCTTT
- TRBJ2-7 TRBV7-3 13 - CASSFIGDYEQYF TGTGCCAGCAGCTTTATAGGGGACTACGAGCAGTACTTC
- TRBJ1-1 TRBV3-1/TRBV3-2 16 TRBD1 CASSRAGTGGSAEAFF TGTGCCAGCAGCCGCGCGGGGACAGGGGGCTCTGCTGAAGCTTTCTTT
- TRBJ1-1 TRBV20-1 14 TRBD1 CSANEQGAGTEAFF TGCAGTGCTAATGAACAGGGGGCTGGCACTGAAGCTTTCTTT
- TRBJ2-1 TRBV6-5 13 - CASSYSPHNEQFF TGTGCCAGCAGTTACTCTCCTCACAATGAGCAGTTCTTC
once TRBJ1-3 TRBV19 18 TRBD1 CASSNRGSDTSSGNTIYF TGTGCCAGTAGTAACAGGGGGTCAGACACCAGCTCTGGAAACACCATATATTTT
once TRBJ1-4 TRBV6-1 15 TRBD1 CASSENRGSGEKLFF TGTGCCAGCAGTGAGAACAGGGGAAGTGGGGAAAAACTGTTTTTT
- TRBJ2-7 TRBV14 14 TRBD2 CASSPGLVVYEQYF TGTGCCAGCAGCCCCGGACTAGTGGTTTATGAGCAGTACTTC
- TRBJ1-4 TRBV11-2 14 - CASSFMFANEKLFF TGTGCCAGCAGCTTTATGTTCGCTAATGAAAAACTGTTTTTT
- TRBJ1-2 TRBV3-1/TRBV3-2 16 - CASSLSSMGANYGYTF TGTGCCAGCAGCTTAAGTTCGATGGGCGCTAACTATGGCTACACCTTC
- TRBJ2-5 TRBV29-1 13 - CSVDRVGTGTQYF TGCAGCGTTGATAGGGTCGGAACAGGGACCCAGTACTTC
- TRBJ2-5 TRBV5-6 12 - CASGSRGETQYF TGTGCCAGCGGGTCCCGCGGAGAGACCCAGTACTTC
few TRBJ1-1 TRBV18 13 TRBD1 CASSRTGNTEAFF TGTGCCAGCTCACGGACAGGGAACACTGAAGCTTTCTTT
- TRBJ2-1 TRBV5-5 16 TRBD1 CASSLQGPSSYNEQFF TGTGCCAGCAGCTTACAGGGGCCGAGCTCCTACAATGAGCAGTTCTTC
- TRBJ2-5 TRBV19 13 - CASIIKGQETQYF TGTGCCAGTATTATTAAGGGGCAAGAGACCCAGTACTTC
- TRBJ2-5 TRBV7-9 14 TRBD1 CASSPRTGEETQYF TGTGCCAGCAGCCCTCGGACAGGGGAAGAGACCCAGTACTTC
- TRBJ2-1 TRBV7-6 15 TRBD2 CASSSRTSGYNEQFF TGTGCCAGCAGCTCGCGGACTAGCGGATACAATGAGCAGTTCTTC
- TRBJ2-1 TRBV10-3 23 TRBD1 CAISVLGQRTPPRGGLFPKGQFF TGTGCCATCAGTGTCCTGGGACAGCGAACTCCTCCGAGGGGCGGTCTGTTTCCAAAGGGGCAGTTCTTC